The 12 T cell receptor beta chains given below trace back to one sample, sequenced in a study of CD4 T cells in relation to SARS-CoV-2 and coronaviruses. Before the COVID-19 pandemic, during about 2010-2018, CD4+ T cells were taken from unexposed donors. The cells were cultured for about ten days before CD4+ T cells were isolated. Assay: immunoSEQ multiplex PCR; the TCRdb copy retains only in-frame clones and omits some. The sample carries 25,000 to 30,000 clones, 70% to 80% recorded once. No antigen has been identified for these receptors. Sample: CD4+ T cells from PBMCs, cultured in vitro. Receptors were obtained from a human donor in good health.

The chain uses TRBV10-3 and TRBJ1-2, with no clear D. Germline CDR1 ENHRY, CDR2 SYGVKD. The CDR3 has 13 amino acids. V lost 3 bases to trimming and J lost 1 base, with 6 bases between them. In DNA, the CDR3 is TGTGCCATCAGTGACCCCCTTAACTATGGCTACACCTTC. Encoded protein: CAISDPLNYGYTF.

V is TRBV28 and J is TRBJ1-2; D is uncertain. The CDR3 loop spans 13 amino acids. V lost 6 bases to trimming and J lost 8 bases, with 16 bases between them. CDR1 and CDR2 from the germline V gene are MDHEN and SYDVKM. CDR3 DNA: TGTGCCAGCAGCCCGTTGTTCGCCCTGGGCTACACCTTC. This sequence encodes CASSPLFALGYTF.

This sequence joins TRBV4-3 and TRBJ2-5; D possibly corresponds to TRBD2 (6 bases). V was shortened by 1 base and J by 4 bases, with 13 bases between the two germline ends. From germline, CDR1 is LGHNA and CDR2 YSLEER. This CDR3 is 15 amino acids long. DNA for the CDR3: TGCGCCAGCAGCCAAGTTGCCGGGCGGGGAGAGACCCAGTACTTC. This sequence encodes CASSQVAGRGETQYF.

The genes are TRBV7-8 and TRBJ2-7, with no clear D. The CDR3 contains 15 residues. CDR1 SGHVS and CDR2 FQNEAQ come from the germline V gene. Trimming pared 7 bases from V and 0 bases from J, leaving 16 bases between. CDR3 in amino acids: CASNLRAGRSYEQYF. Here the CDR3 DNA reads TGTGCCAGCAACCTTCGAGCCGGGCGCTCCTACGAGCAGTACTTC.

This clone was counted a few times. The V and J genes are TRBV19 and TRBJ2-7; 12 bases line up with TRBD2. The germline V gene encodes CDR1 LNHDA and CDR2 SQIVND (reference sequence). The CDR3 has 17 amino acids. The V and J ends lost 0 bases and 1 base, in that order; junction bases with no gene match: 4. CDR3 protein: CASSIELAGGLSYEQYF. CDR3 sequence (DNA): TGTGCCAGTAGTATAGAACTAGCGGGAGGATTATCCTACGAGCAGTACTTC.

This chain joins TRBV10-3 and TRBJ1-2; D is uncertain. Between the trimmed V and J ends, which lost 0 bases and 1 base, there was a span of 6 bases. The CDR3 totals 14 residues. Germline loops: CDR1 ENHRY, CDR2 SYGVKD. Here the CDR3 reads CAISESNLNYGYTF. The CDR3 nucleotides read TGTGCCATCAGTGAGTCCAACCTTAACTATGGCTACACCTTC.

The CDR3 region has the DNA TGTGCCACCAGCAGAGAATCGGGTTCAGGGTCGGGGTATAGCAATCAGCCCCAGCATTTT. It yields the protein CATSRESGSGSGYSNQPQHF. The chain joins TRBV15 to TRBJ1-5; tentatively, D is TRBD1 (5 bases). V was clipped by 0 bases and J by 0 bases, with 21 bases between them. Germline CDR1 and CDR2: LNHNV and YYDKDF (reference sequence). This CDR3 is 20 amino acids long.

This clone was counted a single time. The CDR3 loop is CASSGDSQETQYF. The CDR3 DNA sequence: TGTGCCAGCAGCGGCGACAGTCAAGAGACCCAGTACTTC. The chain recombines TRBV5-4 with TRBJ2-5; a possible D gene is TRBD1 (5 bases). CDR1 and CDR2 (germline): SGHNT, YYREEE (reference sequence). The V end lost 4 bases, the J end lost 2 bases, and 9 bases lay between the germline ends. This CDR3 contains 13 residues.

V gene TRBV7-9 combines with J gene TRBJ2-7, with TRBD2 as a possible D gene (5 bases). The CDR3 is 16 residues long. Germline lookup yields CDR1 SEHNR and CDR2 FQNEAQ (reference sequence). The V end was cut by 11 bases, the J end by 2 bases, with 25 bases between. CDR3 nucleotide sequence: TGTGCCTCTCGGGGTCCTGCCGCAGGCTCCCCCTACGAGCAGTACTTC. It specifies CASRGPAAGSPYEQYF.

This clone has only a few counts. The identical CDR3 is also encoded by other nucleotide sequences in the sample. The V call is TRBV19, the J call TRBJ2-7; D remains ambiguous. The CDR3 is made up of 13 amino acids. Germline CDR1 and CDR2: LNHDA and SQIVND (reference sequence). V lost 1 base, J lost 4 bases, and 8 bases lay in between. The chain's CDR3 is CASSIGEGYEQYF. The CDR3 nucleotides read TGTGCCAGTAGTATAGGTGAAGGGTACGAGCAGTACTTC.

The chain combines TRBV23-1 with TRBJ2-7; 8 bases agree with TRBD1. TRBV23-1 is given ORF status, its function remaining uncertain. J was trimmed by 0 bases and V by 3 bases; bases with no gene match: 13. The length of the CDR3 is 18 residues. CDR3 nucleotides: TGCGCCAGCAGTCACCGGGACAGGCCCTATTCCGCCTCCTACGAGCAGTACTTC. Translation gives CASSHRDRPYSASYEQYF.

V usage is TRBV11-2 and J usage is TRBJ1-1, with 7 bases aligning to TRBD1. Unmatched junction bases numbered 5, after V lost 6 bases and J lost 1 base. The germline gives CDR1 SGHAT, CDR2 FQNNGV. The CDR3 has 14 residues. In DNA form, the CDR3 reads TGTGCCAGCAGTCCCCGACAGGGGAACACTGAAGCTTTCTTT. It encodes CASSPRQGNTEAFF.